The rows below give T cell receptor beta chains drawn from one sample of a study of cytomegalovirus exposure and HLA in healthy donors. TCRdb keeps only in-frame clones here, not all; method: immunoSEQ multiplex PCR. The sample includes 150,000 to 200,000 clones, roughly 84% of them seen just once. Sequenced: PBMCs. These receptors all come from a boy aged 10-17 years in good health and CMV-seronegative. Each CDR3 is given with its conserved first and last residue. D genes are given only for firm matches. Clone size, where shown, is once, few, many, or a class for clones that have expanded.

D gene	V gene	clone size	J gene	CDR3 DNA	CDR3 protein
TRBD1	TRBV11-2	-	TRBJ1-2	TGTGCCAGCAGCTTGACGTCCGGGCAGGGCAGGGGGTCGGGCTACACCTTC	CASSLTSGQGRGSGYTF
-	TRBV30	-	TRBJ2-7	TGTGCCTTTACCCCGACAGGACGCTACGAGCAGTACTTC	CAFTPTGRYEQYF
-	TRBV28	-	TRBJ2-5	TGTGCCAGCAGTTTGGGGCTATTGGGGGAGACCCAGTACTTC	CASSLGLLGETQYF
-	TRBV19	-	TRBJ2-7	TGTGCCAGTAGTACTCCTAAGGGAGCCGATCTATACGAGCAGTACTTC	CASSTPKGADLYEQYF
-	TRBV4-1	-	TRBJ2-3	TGCGCCAGCAGCCAGATTGGGCCATTCGTCACAGATACGCAGTATTTT	CASSQIGPFVTDTQYF
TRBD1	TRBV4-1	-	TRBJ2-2	TGCGCCAGCAGCCCCCGGGACAGGGGGACCGGGGAGCTGTTTTTT	CASSPRDRGTGELFF
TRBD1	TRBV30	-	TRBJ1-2	TGTGCCTGGAGGGAACAGGGGGCGCACAAATATGGCTACACCTTC	CAWREQGAHKYGYTF
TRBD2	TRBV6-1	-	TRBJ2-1	TGTGCCAGCAGTGAGCGTGGGACTAGGAGCGCTCATGAGCAGTTCTTC	CASSERGTRSAHEQFF
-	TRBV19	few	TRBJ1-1	TGTGCCAGTAGTCCCCACAGGGAAGTAGGTGAAGCTTTCTTT	CASSPHREVGEAFF
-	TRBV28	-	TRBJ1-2	TGTGCCAGCAGTTGGCAGGCGTACCAACCCTATGGCTACACCTTC	CASSWQAYQPYGYTF